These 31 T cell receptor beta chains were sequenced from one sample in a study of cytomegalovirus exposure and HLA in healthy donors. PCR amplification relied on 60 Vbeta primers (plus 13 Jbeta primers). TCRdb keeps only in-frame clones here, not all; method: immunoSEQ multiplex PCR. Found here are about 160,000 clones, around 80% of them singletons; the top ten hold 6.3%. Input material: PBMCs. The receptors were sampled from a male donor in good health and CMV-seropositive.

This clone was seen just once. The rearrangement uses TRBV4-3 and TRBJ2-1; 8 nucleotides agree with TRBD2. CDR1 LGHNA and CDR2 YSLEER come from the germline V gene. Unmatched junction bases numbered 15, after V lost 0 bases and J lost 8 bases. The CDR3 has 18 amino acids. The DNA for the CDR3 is TGCGCCAGCAGCCAAGAGGCCCCCTCTAGCGGGTCGACCGATGAGCAGTTCTTC. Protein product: CASSQEAPSSGSTDEQFF.

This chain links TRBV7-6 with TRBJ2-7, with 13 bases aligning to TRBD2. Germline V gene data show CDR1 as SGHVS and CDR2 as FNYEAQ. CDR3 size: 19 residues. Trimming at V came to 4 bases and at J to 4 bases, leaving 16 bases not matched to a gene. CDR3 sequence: CASSSGLAGTLRPLYEQYF. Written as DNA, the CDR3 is TGTGCCAGCAGCTCGGGACTAGCGGGGACGCTAAGACCCCTTTACGAGCAGTACTTC. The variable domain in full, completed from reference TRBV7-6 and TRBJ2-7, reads GAGVSQSPRYKVTKRGQDVALRCDPISGHVSLYWYRQALGQGPEFLTYFNYEAQQDKSGLPNDRFSAERPEGSISTLTIQRTEQRDSAMYRCASSSGLAGTLRPLYEQYFGPGTRLTVT.

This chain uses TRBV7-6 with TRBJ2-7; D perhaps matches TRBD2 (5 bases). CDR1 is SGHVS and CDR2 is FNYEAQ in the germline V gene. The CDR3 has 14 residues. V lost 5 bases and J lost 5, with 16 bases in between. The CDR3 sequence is CASSLLGSGNEQYF. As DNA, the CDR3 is TGTGCCAGCAGCCTCTTGGGGAGCGGTAACGAGCAGTACTTC.

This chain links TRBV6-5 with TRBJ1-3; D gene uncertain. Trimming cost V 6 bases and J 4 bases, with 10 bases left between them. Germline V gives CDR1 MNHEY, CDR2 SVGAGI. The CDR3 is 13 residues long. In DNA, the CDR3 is TGTGCCAGCAGCTCGGGGTTGGGAAACACCATATATTTT. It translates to CASSSGLGNTIYF.

Here the CDR3 DNA reads TGTGCCAGCTCATACGGTCTTGGTAGCGGGAGCTCCTACGAGCAGTACTTC. Translating it yields CASSYGLGSGSSYEQYF. The V call is TRBV18, the J call TRBJ2-7; TRBD2 matches at 9 bases. This CDR3 comprises 17 residues. V dropped 5 bases and J dropped 0; count of bases not matched to a gene: 11. The germline CDR1 and CDR2 sequences are KGHSH and LQKENI.

CDR3 nucleotides: TGTGCCAGCAGCCCTGGACTAGCGGGAAAAGAGACCCAGTACTTC. This translates into CASSPGLAGKETQYF. This chain links TRBV14 with TRBJ2-5; TRBD2 agrees at 12 bases. J lost 3 bases, V lost 4 bases, and 3 bases had no gene match. CDR3 length equals 15 residues. CDR1 is SGHDN and CDR2 is FVKESK in the germline V gene.

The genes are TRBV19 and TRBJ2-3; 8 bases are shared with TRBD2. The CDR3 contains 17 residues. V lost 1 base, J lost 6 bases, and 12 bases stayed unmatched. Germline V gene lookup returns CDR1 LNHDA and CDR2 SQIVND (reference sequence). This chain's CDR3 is CASSIGGASGSRDTQYF. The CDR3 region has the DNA TGTGCCAGTAGTATAGGGGGGGCGAGCGGGAGTCGGGATACGCAGTATTTT.

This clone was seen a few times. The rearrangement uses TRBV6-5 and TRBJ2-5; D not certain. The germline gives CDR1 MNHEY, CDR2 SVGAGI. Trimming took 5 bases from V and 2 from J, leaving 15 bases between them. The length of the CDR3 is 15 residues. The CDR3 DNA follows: TGTGCCAGCAGTGCTTATCAAGCTATACAAGAGACCCAGTACTTC. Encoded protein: CASSAYQAIQETQYF.

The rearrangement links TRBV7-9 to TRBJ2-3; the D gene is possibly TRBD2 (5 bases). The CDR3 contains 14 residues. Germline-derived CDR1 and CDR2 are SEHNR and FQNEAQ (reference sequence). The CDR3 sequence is CSGRGLLSTDTQYF. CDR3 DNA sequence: TGTTCCGGGCGAGGACTGCTAAGCACAGATACGCAGTATTTT. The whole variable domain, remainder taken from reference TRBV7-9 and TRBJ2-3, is DTGVSQNPRHKITKRGQNVTFRCDPISEHNRLYWYRQTLGQGPEFLTYFQNEAQLEKSRLLSDRFSAERPKGSFSTLEIQRTEQGDSAMYLCSGRGLLSTDTQYFGPGTRLTVL.

CDR3 residues: CASSIRDTSGNTIYF. As DNA, the CDR3 is TGTGCCAGTAGTATAAGGGACACCTCTGGAAACACCATATATTTT. The chain links TRBV19 to TRBJ1-3, with D possibly matching TRBD1 (6 bases). Trimming removed 2 bases from V and 0 bases from J, with 8 bases in between. CDR3 length: 15 amino acids. Germline CDR1 is LNHDA and CDR2 is SQIVND (reference sequence).

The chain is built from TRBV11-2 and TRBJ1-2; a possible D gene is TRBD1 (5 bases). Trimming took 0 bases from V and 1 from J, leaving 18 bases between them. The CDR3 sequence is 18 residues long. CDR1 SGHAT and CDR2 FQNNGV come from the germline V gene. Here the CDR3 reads CASSLDFIRERVNYGYTF. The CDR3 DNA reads TGTGCCAGCAGCTTAGATTTTATCAGGGAAAGGGTTAACTATGGCTACACCTTC.

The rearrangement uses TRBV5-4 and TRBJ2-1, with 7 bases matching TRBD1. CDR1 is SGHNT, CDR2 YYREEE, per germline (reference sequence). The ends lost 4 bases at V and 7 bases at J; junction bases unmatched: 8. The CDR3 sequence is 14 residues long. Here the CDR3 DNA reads TGTGCCAGCAGCCAGGGGGTTCTCCGTAATGAGCAGTTCTTC. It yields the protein CASSQGVLRNEQFF.

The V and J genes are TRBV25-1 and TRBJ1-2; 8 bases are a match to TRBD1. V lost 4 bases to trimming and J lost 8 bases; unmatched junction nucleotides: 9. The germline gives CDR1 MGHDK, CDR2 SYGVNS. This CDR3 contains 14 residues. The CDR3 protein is CASSGGQVARGYTF. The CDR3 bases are TGTGCCAGCAGTGGGGGACAGGTCGCACGGGGCTACACCTTC.

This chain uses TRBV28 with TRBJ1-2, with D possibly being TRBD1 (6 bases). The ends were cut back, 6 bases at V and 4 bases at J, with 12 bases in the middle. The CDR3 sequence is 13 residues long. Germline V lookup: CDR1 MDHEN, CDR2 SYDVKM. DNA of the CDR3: TGTGCCAGCAGGAGGGCCAGGGGCTATGGCTACACCTTC. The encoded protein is CASRRARGYGYTF.

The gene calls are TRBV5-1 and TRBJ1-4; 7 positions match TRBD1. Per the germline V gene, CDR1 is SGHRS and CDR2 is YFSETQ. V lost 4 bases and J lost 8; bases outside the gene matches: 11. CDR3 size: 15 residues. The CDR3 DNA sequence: TGCGCCAGCAGCCCTTACAGGGGTAGTCAGGAAAAACTGTTTTTT. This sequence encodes CASSPYRGSQEKLFF. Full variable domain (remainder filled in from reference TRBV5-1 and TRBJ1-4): KAGVTQTPRYLIKTRGQQVTLSCSPISGHRSVSWYQQTPGQGLQFLFEYFSETQRNKGNFPGRFSGRQFSNSRSEMNVSTLELGDSALYLCASSPYRGSQEKLFFGSGTQLSVL.

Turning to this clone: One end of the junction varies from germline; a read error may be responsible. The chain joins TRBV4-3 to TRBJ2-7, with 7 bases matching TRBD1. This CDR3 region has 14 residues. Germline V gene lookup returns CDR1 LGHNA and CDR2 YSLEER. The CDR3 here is CANSLLRDSYEQYF. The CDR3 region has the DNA TGCGCCAACAGCCTTCTCCGGGACAGCTACGAGCAGTACTTC.

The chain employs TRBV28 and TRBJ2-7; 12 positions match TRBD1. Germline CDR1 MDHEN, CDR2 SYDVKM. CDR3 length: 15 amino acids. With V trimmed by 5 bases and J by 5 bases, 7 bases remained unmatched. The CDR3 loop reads CASSPPGQGAHEQYF. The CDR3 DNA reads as TGTGCCAGCAGTCCACCGGGACAGGGGGCCCACGAGCAGTACTTC.

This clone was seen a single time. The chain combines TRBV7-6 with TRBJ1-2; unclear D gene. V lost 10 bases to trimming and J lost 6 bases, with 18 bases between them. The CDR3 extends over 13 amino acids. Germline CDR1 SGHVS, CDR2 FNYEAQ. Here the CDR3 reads CATTWAQVDGYTF. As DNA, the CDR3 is TGTGCCACCACTTGGGCGCAAGTTGATGGCTACACCTTC.

CDR3 sequence: CASKETGNSPLHF. CDR3 DNA: TGTGCCAGCAAAGAGACAGGGAATTCACCCCTCCACTTT. This chain connects TRBV2 to TRBJ1-6, with TRBD1 identical over 7 bases. V dropped 7 bases and J dropped 7; count of bases not matched to a gene: 4. The CDR3 is made up of 13 amino acids. In germline, CDR1 is SNHLY, CDR2 FYNNEI.

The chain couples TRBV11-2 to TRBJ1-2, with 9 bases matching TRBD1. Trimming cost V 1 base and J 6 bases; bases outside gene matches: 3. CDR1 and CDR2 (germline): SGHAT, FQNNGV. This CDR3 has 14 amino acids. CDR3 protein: CASSLARTGDGYTF. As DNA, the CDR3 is TGTGCCAGCAGCTTAGCCAGGACAGGGGATGGCTACACCTTC. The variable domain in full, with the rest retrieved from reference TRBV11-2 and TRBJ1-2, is EAGVAQSPRYKIIEKRQSVAFWCNPISGHATLYWYQQILGQGPKLLIQFQNNGVVDDSQLPKDRFSAERLKGVDSTLKIQPAKLEDSAVYLCASSLARTGDGYTFGSGTRLTVV.

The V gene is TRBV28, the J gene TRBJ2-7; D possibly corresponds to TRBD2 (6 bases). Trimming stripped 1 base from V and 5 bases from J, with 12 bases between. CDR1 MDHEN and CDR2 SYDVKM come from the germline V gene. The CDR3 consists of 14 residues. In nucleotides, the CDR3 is TGTGCCAGCAGTTTATCGGCGGGGTGGAACGAGCAGTACTTC. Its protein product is CASSLSAGWNEQYF.

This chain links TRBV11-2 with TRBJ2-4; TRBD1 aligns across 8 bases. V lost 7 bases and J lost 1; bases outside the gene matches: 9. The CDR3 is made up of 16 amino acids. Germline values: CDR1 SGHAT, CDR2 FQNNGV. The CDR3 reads CASIRDRREAKNIQYF. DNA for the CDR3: TGTGCCAGCATCAGGGACAGGAGGGAGGCCAAAAACATTCAGTACTTC.

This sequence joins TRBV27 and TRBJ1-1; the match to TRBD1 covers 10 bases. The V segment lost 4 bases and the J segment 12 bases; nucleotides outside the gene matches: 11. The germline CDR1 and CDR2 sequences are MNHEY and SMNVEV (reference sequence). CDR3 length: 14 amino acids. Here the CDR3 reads CASSSPPGQGLTFF. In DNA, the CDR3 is TGTGCCAGCAGTTCTCCGCCGGGACAGGGGCTGACTTTCTTT.

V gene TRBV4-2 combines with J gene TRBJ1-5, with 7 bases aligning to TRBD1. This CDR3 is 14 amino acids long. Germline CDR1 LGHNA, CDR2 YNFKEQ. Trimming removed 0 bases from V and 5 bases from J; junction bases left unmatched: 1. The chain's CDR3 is CASSQEQGDQPQHF. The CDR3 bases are TGTGCCAGCAGCCAAGAGCAGGGGGATCAGCCCCAGCATTTT.

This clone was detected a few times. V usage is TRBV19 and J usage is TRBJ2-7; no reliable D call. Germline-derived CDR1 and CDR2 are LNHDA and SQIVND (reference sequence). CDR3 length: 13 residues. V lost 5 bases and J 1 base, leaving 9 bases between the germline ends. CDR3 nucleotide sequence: TGTGCCAGTAGTGGGCTTATGTCCTACGAGCAGTACTTC. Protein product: CASSGLMSYEQYF.

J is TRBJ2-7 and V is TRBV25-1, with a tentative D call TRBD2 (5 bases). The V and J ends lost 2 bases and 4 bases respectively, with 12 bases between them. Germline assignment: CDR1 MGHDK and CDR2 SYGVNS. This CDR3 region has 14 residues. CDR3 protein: CASSEPGVVYEQYF. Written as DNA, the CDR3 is TGTGCCAGCAGTGAACCCGGGGTTGTTTACGAGCAGTACTTC.

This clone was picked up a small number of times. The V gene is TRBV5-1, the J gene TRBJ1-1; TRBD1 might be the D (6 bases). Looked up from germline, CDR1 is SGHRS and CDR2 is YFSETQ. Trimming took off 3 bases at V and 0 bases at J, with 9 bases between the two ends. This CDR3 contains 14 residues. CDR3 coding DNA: TGCGCCAGCAGCTCACGACAGGTGAACACTGAAGCTTTCTTT. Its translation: CASSSRQVNTEAFF. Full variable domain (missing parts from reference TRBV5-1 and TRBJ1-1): KAGVTQTPRYLIKTRGQQVTLSCSPISGHRSVSWYQQTPGQGLQFLFEYFSETQRNKGNFPGRFSGRQFSNSRSEMNVSTLELGDSALYLCASSSRQVNTEAFFGQGTRLTVV.

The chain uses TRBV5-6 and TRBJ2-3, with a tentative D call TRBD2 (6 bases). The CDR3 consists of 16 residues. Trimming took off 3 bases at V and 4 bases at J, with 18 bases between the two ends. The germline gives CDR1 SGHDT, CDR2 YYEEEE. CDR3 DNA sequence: TGTGCCAGCAGCTCTCTAAGCGGGCTCCCCGCAGATACGCAGTATTTT. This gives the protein CASSSLSGLPADTQYF.

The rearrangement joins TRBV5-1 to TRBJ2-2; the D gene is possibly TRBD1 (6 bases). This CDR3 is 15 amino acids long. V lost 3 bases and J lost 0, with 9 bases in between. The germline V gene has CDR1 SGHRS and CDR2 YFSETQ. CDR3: CASSSQGSNTGELFF. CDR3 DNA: TGCGCCAGCAGCTCACAGGGCTCGAACACCGGGGAGCTGTTTTTT.

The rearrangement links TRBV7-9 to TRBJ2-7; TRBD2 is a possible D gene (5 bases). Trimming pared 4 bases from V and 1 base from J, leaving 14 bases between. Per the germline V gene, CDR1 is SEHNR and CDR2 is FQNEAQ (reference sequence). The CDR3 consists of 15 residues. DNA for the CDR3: TGTGCCAGCAGCTCCTGGACCGAGGGTTCCTACGAGCAGTACTTC. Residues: CASSSWTEGSYEQYF.

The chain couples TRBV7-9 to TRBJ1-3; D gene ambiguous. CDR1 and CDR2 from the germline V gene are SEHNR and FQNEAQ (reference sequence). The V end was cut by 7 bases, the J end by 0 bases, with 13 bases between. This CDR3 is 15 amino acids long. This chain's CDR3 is CASTRGGSSGNTIYF. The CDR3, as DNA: TGTGCCAGCACCCGTGGTGGGAGCTCTGGAAACACCATATATTTT.